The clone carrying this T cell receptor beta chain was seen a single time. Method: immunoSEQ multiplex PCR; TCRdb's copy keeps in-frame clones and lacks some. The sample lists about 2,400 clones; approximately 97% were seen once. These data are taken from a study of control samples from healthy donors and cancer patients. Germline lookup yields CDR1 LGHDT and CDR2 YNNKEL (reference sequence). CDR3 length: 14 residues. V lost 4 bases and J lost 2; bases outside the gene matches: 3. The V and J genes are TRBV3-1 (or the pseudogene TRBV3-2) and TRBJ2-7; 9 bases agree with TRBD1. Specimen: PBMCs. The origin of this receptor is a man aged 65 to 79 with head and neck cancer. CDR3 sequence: CASSRGTGTYEQYF. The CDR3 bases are TGTGCCAGCAGCCGGGGGACAGGGACCTACGAGCAGTACTTC.